The 21 T cell receptor beta chains listed next were all sequenced from one sample in a study of cytomegalovirus exposure and HLA in healthy donors. A multiplex PCR was run with 60 Vbeta primers and 13 Jbeta primers. Data came from immunoSEQ multiplex PCR; TCRdb stores just in-frame clones and leaves some out. The repertoire holds about 130,000 clones, 70% to 85% seen once, with more than 1.5% in the top ten. Material for sequencing was PBMCs. The receptors come from a boy aged 5 to 17 in good health and CMV-seronegative.

This clone occurred a few times. The V gene is TRBV4-2, the J gene TRBJ1-1; 7 nucleotides agree with TRBD1. Unmatched junction bases numbered 1, after V lost 2 bases and J lost 1 base. CDR3 size: 14 residues. Looked up from germline, CDR1 is LGHNA and CDR2 is YNFKEQ. Here the CDR3 DNA reads TGTGCCAGCAGCCAACCAGGGGGGAACACTGAAGCTTTCTTT. This codes for CASSQPGGNTEAFF.

This chain uses TRBV19 with TRBJ2-7, with TRBD1 matching 7 bases. Germline lookup yields CDR1 LNHDA and CDR2 SQIVND (reference sequence). Trimming removed 6 bases from V and 5 bases from J; junction bases left unmatched: 7. The CDR3 spans 13 residues. DNA for the CDR3: TGTGCCAGTAGCCACAGGGGTTGGGACGAGCAGTACTTC. Translation gives CASSHRGWDEQYF.

Comments on this clone: Other DNA sequences within the sample encode an identical CDR3. This chain connects TRBV5-1 to TRBJ1-2; 9 nucleotides agree with TRBD1. The V gene end was trimmed by 0 bases and the J gene end by 8 bases; junction bases not matched to a gene: 2. This CDR3 comprises 13 residues. The germline V gene has CDR1 SGHRS and CDR2 YFSETQ. The CDR3 DNA follows: TGCGCCAGCAGCTTGGGGACAGGGGAGGGCTACACCTTC. Translated, it gives CASSLGTGEGYTF.

This clone turned up a few times. The genes are TRBV6-5 and TRBJ1-2; the D gene is possibly TRBD1 (5 bases). CDR1 and CDR2 from the germline V gene are MNHEY and SVGAGI. CDR3 size: 11 residues. Trimming stripped 4 bases from V and 8 bases from J, with 8 bases between. CDR3 in amino acids: CASSSQGGYTF. The CDR3 DNA reads TGTGCCAGCAGTTCTCAGGGCGGCTACACCTTC.

The rearrangement links TRBV19 to TRBJ2-7; 7 bases map to TRBD1. This CDR3 has 16 amino acids. The V gene's germline CDR1 is LNHDA and CDR2 SQIVND (reference sequence). With V trimmed by 4 bases and J by 4 bases, 13 bases remained unmatched. CDR3 bases: TGTGCCAGTAGTAATGAAGGGGGCGGGTTTGTGTACGAGCAGTACTTC. Amino acid sequence: CASSNEGGGFVYEQYF.

This clone showed up just once. The V and J genes are TRBV5-1 and TRBJ2-7; 7 nucleotides line up with TRBD2. After removal of 3 bases from V and 3 bases from J, the junction contained 6 bases not matched to a gene. Per germline, CDR1 SGHRS and CDR2 YFSETQ. The CDR3 is made up of 14 amino acids. The CDR3 sequence is CASSSGGGDYEQYF. CDR3 nucleotides: TGCGCCAGCAGCTCTGGGGGAGGGGACTACGAGCAGTACTTC.

This clone appeared a few times. The chain has TRBV6-1 and TRBJ1-5; TRBD1 aligns across 9 bases. Germline CDR1 is MNHNS and CDR2 is SASEGT. The CDR3 consists of 15 residues. J lost 4 bases, V lost 6 bases, and 7 bases had no gene match. The CDR3 sequence: CASRERGTGNQPQHF. DNA for the CDR3: TGTGCCAGCAGGGAACGGGGGACAGGGAATCAGCCCCAGCATTTT.

V gene TRBV5-4 combines with J gene TRBJ1-6; 7 nucleotides align to TRBD1. The germline V gene encodes CDR1 SGHNT and CDR2 YYREEE (reference sequence). This CDR3 region has 15 residues. V lost 0 bases to trimming and J lost 9 bases; unmatched junction nucleotides: 6. The CDR3 spells CASSLEQGRSSPLHF. CDR3 in DNA: TGTGCCAGCAGCTTGGAACAGGGGAGAAGTTCACCCCTCCACTTT.

The genes are TRBV5-4 and TRBJ2-3; TRBD2 aligns across 13 bases. V lost 1 base and J lost 6; bases outside the gene matches: 5. Germline assignment: CDR1 SGHNT and CDR2 YYREEE (reference sequence). The CDR3 runs 16 residues. The DNA of the CDR3 is TGTGCCAGCAGCTTGCCGACTAGCGGGGGGCGTGATACGCAGTATTTT. Protein: CASSLPTSGGRDTQYF.

The V gene is TRBV27, the J gene TRBJ2-1, with TRBD2 identical over 14 bases. The CDR3 runs to 16 residues. J was trimmed by 7 bases and V by 4 bases; bases with no gene match: 6. Germline-derived CDR1 and CDR2 are MNHEY and SMNVEV (reference sequence). The CDR3 nucleotides read TGTGCCAGCAGTTCGCGACTAGCGGGAGGGGAAAATGAGCAGTTCTTC. It specifies CASSSRLAGGENEQFF.

CDR3 loop: CASSEEGGWSQPQHF. CDR3 DNA: TGTGCCAGCAGTGAAGAAGGGGGATGGAGTCAGCCCCAGCATTTT. This chain connects TRBV2 to TRBJ1-5, with D maybe TRBD1 (6 bases). The V and J ends lost 1 base and 6 bases respectively, with 13 bases between them. Germline CDR1 and CDR2: SNHLY and FYNNEI. The CDR3 loop spans 15 amino acids.

CDR3: CASSYGGSRWDEQFF. The CDR3 nucleotides read TGTGCCAGCAGTTACGGCGGGAGTAGGTGGGATGAGCAGTTCTTC. V is TRBV6-5 and J is TRBJ2-1, with 7 bases matching TRBD2. The CDR3 has 15 residues. V was clipped by 2 bases and J by 8 bases; unmatched bases: 9. The germline V gene encodes CDR1 MNHEY and CDR2 SVGAGI.

The J gene is TRBJ1-4, the V gene TRBV29-1, with 9 bases fitting TRBD1. J lost 0 bases, V lost 6 bases, and 5 bases had no gene match. Germline V gene sequence: CDR1 SQVTM, CDR2 ANQGSEA. The CDR3 is 15 residues long. CDR3 region: CSVRTGATTNEKLFF. The CDR3 region has the DNA TGCAGCGTCAGGACAGGGGCTACAACTAATGAAAAACTGTTTTTT. The whole variable domain, remainder taken from reference TRBV29-1 and TRBJ1-4, is SAVISQKPSRDICQRGTSLTIQCQVDSQVTMMFWYRQQPGQSLTLIATANQGSEATYESGFVIDKFPISRPNLTFSTLTVSNMSPEDSSIYLCSVRTGATTNEKLFFGSGTQLSVL.

The chain employs TRBV15 and TRBJ1-4, with 8 bases identical to TRBD1. CDR1 and CDR2 (germline): LNHNV, YYDKDF (reference sequence). V trimming: 1 base; J trimming: 7 bases; junction bases outside the gene matches: 2. This CDR3 spans 14 amino acids. This CDR3 reads CATSRGQGSEKLFF. The CDR3 DNA follows: TGTGCCACCAGCAGAGGACAGGGGAGTGAAAAACTGTTTTTT.

The J gene is TRBJ2-7, the V gene TRBV7-2, with 12 bases fitting TRBD1. V lost 6 bases to trimming and J lost 4 bases; unmatched junction nucleotides: 4. Germline V gives CDR1 SGHTA, CDR2 FQGNSA. This CDR3 is 14 amino acids long. CDR3 loop: CASRGQGAYYEQYF. In DNA, the CDR3 is TGTGCCAGCAGGGGACAGGGGGCATATTACGAGCAGTACTTC.

This clone was seen only once. V usage is TRBV5-6 and J usage is TRBJ2-3; 10 nucleotides line up with TRBD1. V was clipped by 4 bases and J by 6 bases; unmatched bases: 8. The CDR3 length is 15 residues. Germline V lookup: CDR1 SGHDT, CDR2 YYEEEE. For the CDR3, the DNA is TGTGCCAGCAGCCGGGACAGGGGATTTACGGATACGCAGTATTTT. Protein sequence: CASSRDRGFTDTQYF.

This clone has just one count. This sequence joins TRBV7-9 and TRBJ2-5, with 9 bases identical to TRBD1. Germline V gives CDR1 SEHNR, CDR2 FQNEAQ (reference sequence). V lost 6 bases to trimming and J lost 1 base; unmatched junction nucleotides: 3. This CDR3 spans 14 amino acids. The CDR3 sequence is CASRNRGPQETQYF. As DNA, the CDR3 is TGTGCCAGCAGGAACAGGGGGCCCCAAGAGACCCAGTACTTC. Full variable domain (outside the CDR3, taken from reference TRBV7-9 and TRBJ2-5): DTGVSQNPRHKITKRGQNVTFRCDPISEHNRLYWYRQTLGQGPEFLTYFQNEAQLEKSRLLSDRFSAERPKGSFSTLEIQRTEQGDSAMYLCASRNRGPQETQYFGPGTRLLVL.

The rearrangement links TRBV4-3 to TRBJ2-2, with 9 positions matching TRBD2. The J segment lost 4 bases and the V segment lost 2 bases, leaving 8 bases of the junction unmatched. CDR3 length equals 17 residues. Germline V gene lookup returns CDR1 LGHNA and CDR2 YSLEER. The DNA of the CDR3 is TGCGCCAGCAGCCAATTTACCGGGACTAGCAGCACCGGGGAGCTGTTTTTT. It yields the protein CASSQFTGTSSTGELFF.

V is TRBV11-2 and J is TRBJ1-1, with D possibly matching TRBD1 (6 bases). CDR3 size: 16 residues. CDR1 is SGHAT and CDR2 is FQNNGV in the germline V gene. Trimming removed 4 bases from V and 7 bases from J, with 22 bases in between. The CDR3 protein is CASSSNLGGAFGEAFF. CDR3 in DNA: TGTGCCAGCAGCTCAAACCTAGGGGGGGCATTTGGTGAAGCTTTCTTT.

The V call is TRBV5-6, the J call TRBJ2-1; TRBD2 aligns across 14 bases. The CDR3 runs 19 residues. With 1 base clipped from V and 8 bases from J, the junction kept 14 bases outside the gene matches. The germline V gene has CDR1 SGHDT and CDR2 YYEEEE. Here the CDR3 DNA reads TGTGCCAGCAGCTTGTTTAGCAGGGGGACTAGCGGGAGTTTGGATGAGCAGTTCTTC. Its protein product is CASSLFSRGTSGSLDEQFF.

The chain couples TRBV9 to TRBJ2-2; 15 bases are a match to TRBD2. Germline values: CDR1 SGDLS, CDR2 YYNGEE. J was trimmed by 4 bases and V by 4 bases; bases with no gene match: 8. CDR3 length: 18 residues. In DNA, the CDR3 is TGTGCCAGCAGCCCCGGACTAGCGGGGGGGCGGGGCACCGGGGAGCTGTTTTTT. This gives the protein CASSPGLAGGRGTGELFF.